The 18 T cell receptor beta chains below come from one sample, sequenced in a study of radiotherapy plus CTLA-4 blockade in lung cancer. Using immunoSEQ multiplex PCR, the repertoire was profiled, and TCRdb retains in-frame clones only, with some absent. The table has about 110,000 clones, about 83% seen once; the top ten hold 2.4%. Sample: peripheral blood, taken from a patient treated with radiotherapy plus ipilimumab. Receptors originate from a human donor with non-small cell lung cancer that progressed on radiotherapy plus ipilimumab. Some clones in this sample may be carry-over from other donors' samples.

The chain joins TRBV5-4 to TRBJ2-3; the D is unclear. V was shortened by 3 bases and J by 6 bases, with 8 bases between the two germline ends. Germline lookup yields CDR1 SGHNT and CDR2 YYREEE (reference sequence). CDR3 length: 12 amino acids. CDR3 DNA sequence: TGTGCCAGCAGCTCCTCGTCGGATACGCAGTATTTT. As protein: CASSSSSDTQYF.

The chain links TRBV28 to TRBJ1-5; 8 bases are shared with TRBD1. The CDR3 length is 12 residues. Germline CDR1 and CDR2: MDHEN and SYDVKM. V lost 10 bases to trimming and J lost 6 bases; unmatched junction nucleotides: 5. The CDR3, as DNA: TGTGCCATACAGGGGGATAGTCAGCCCCAGCATTTT. Translated, it gives CAIQGDSQPQHF.

The chain joins TRBV5-1 to TRBJ2-2; TRBD2 might be the D (6 bases). Trimming shortened V by 1 base and J by 6 bases, and 13 bases separated the two germline ends. The CDR3 loop spans 15 amino acids. CDR1 is SGHRS, CDR2 YFSETQ, per germline. Here the CDR3 reads CASSLSKGGAGELFF. In DNA form, the CDR3 reads TGCGCCAGCAGCTTGTCGAAGGGAGGCGCCGGGGAGCTGTTTTTT.

The chain is built from TRBV29-1 and TRBJ2-1; no definite D call. Germline CDR1 reads SQVTM; CDR2 reads ANQGSEA. The CDR3 totals 12 residues. V was pared by 2 bases and J by 3 bases, with 5 bases between. The CDR3 region is CSVEQSYNEQFF. CDR3 DNA sequence: TGCAGCGTTGAACAGAGCTACAATGAGCAGTTCTTC.

The chain uses TRBV19 and TRBJ1-2, with 8 bases lining up with TRBD1. Germline V lookup: CDR1 LNHDA, CDR2 SQIVND (reference sequence). The CDR3 runs 12 residues. Trimming at V came to 6 bases and at J to 6 bases, leaving 3 bases not matched to a gene. In nucleotides, the CDR3 is TGTGCCAGTAGGGACAGGGCGAATGGCTACACCTTC. It specifies CASRDRANGYTF.

The gene calls are TRBV27 and TRBJ2-2, with D hard to call. The V and J ends lost 8 bases and 0 bases respectively, with 13 bases between them. The germline CDR1 and CDR2 sequences are MNHEY and SMNVEV (reference sequence). The CDR3 is 15 residues long. The CDR3 loop is CASSVAQANTGELFF. The CDR3 region has the DNA TGTGCCAGCTCGGTTGCCCAGGCGAACACCGGGGAGCTGTTTTTT.

The CDR3 region has the DNA TGTGCCAGCAGCCAAATAGGACGAGGCACTGAAGCTTTCTTT. Protein sequence: CASSQIGRGTEAFF. V is TRBV4-2 and J is TRBJ1-1; unclear D gene. CDR1 and CDR2 from the germline V gene are LGHNA and YNFKEQ. CDR3 length equals 14 residues. V was trimmed by 2 bases and J by 4 bases, leaving 11 bases between them.

V is TRBV5-1 and J is TRBJ1-2; no reliable D call. The CDR3 has 13 amino acids. The V gene's germline CDR1 is SGHRS and CDR2 YFSETQ. Trimming shortened V by 2 bases and J by 8 bases, and 13 bases separated the two germline ends. CDR3 nucleotides: TGCGCCAGCAGCTTTGATGACGGGTTCGGCTACACCTTC. Translation: CASSFDDGFGYTF.

This chain connects TRBV19 to TRBJ1-5, with D perhaps matching TRBD1 (5 bases). This CDR3 has 15 amino acids. CDR1 and CDR2 from the germline V gene are LNHDA and SQIVND (reference sequence). V was trimmed by 3 bases and J by 4 bases, leaving 13 bases between them. This chain's CDR3 is CASSIVSGTNQPQHF. The CDR3 coding sequence is TGTGCCAGTAGTATCGTCTCGGGGACTAATCAGCCCCAGCATTTT.

This clone was counted only a few times. The chain has TRBV6-5 and TRBJ1-4; the match to TRBD1 covers 11 bases. V lost 8 bases and J lost 5; bases outside the gene matches: 4. This CDR3 has 14 residues. Germline V gives CDR1 MNHEY, CDR2 SVGAGI. The CDR3 region has the DNA TGTGCCAGCCGTCGGGACAGGGGGAATGAAAAACTGTTTTTT. Protein product: CASRRDRGNEKLFF.

The gene calls are TRBV6-1 and TRBJ2-5, with 12 bases fitting TRBD2. TRBJ2-7 explains the end of the DNA better; the J call may be wrong. Germline CDR1 reads MNHNS; CDR2 reads SASEGT. This CDR3 is 15 amino acids long. The CDR3 region is CASTVATSGGYEQYF. The CDR3 DNA reads TGTGCCAGCACCGTTGCGACTAGCGGGGGATACGAGCAGTACTTC.

The rearrangement uses TRBV5-5 and TRBJ1-1, with a tentative D call TRBD1 (6 bases). The CDR3 has 13 residues. V gave up 4 bases and J gave up 1 base, with 8 bases separating them. Germline V gene sequence: CDR1 SGHKS, CDR2 YYEKEE (reference sequence). DNA for the CDR3: TGTGCCAGCAGCACACAGGGGAACACTGAAGCTTTCTTT. Protein product: CASSTQGNTEAFF. Using reference TRBV5-5 and TRBJ1-1 for the parts outside the CDR3, the full variable domain is DAGVTQSPTHLIKTRGQQVTLRCSPISGHKSVSWYQQVLGQGPQFIFQYYEKEERGRGNFPDRFSARQFPNYSSELNVNALLLGDSALYLCASSTQGNTEAFFGQGTRLTVV.

The genes are TRBV11-2 and TRBJ2-3; 8 nucleotides match TRBD1. The germline V gene encodes CDR1 SGHAT and CDR2 FQNNGV. V dropped 1 base and J dropped 3; count of bases not matched to a gene: 15. This CDR3 has 19 amino acids. CDR3 sequence: CASSLALIPGGRKTDTQYF. The CDR3 region has the DNA TGTGCCAGCAGCTTAGCGCTTATACCAGGGGGCCGGAAGACAGATACGCAGTATTTT.

This chain uses TRBV9 with TRBJ1-2; TRBD1 is a possible D gene (6 bases). V was clipped by 6 bases and J by 1 base, with 19 bases between them. CDR3 length equals 16 residues. CDR1 and CDR2 from the germline V gene are SGDLS and YYNGEE. CDR3 residues: CASTPTGASLNYGYTF. The CDR3, as DNA: TGTGCCAGCACCCCCACGGGGGCATCTCTTAACTATGGCTACACCTTC.

This rearrangement joins TRBV5-1 to TRBJ2-1; D is ambiguous. The CDR3 has 14 residues. Trimming stripped 1 base from V and 1 base from J, with 6 bases between. Germline V CDR1 and CDR2: SGHRS, YFSETQ. CDR3 region: CASSLSRSYNEQFF. The DNA of the CDR3 is TGCGCCAGCAGCTTGTCCCGTTCCTACAATGAGCAGTTCTTC.

V is TRBV29-1 and J is TRBJ2-1, with D perhaps matching TRBD1 (6 bases). Trimming took off 5 bases at V and 10 bases at J, with 21 bases between the two ends. CDR1 and CDR2 from the germline V gene are SQVTM and ANQGSEA. The CDR3 loop spans 14 amino acids. The CDR3 DNA reads as TGCAGCGTTCGTACAGGGATCCAGGTAGACGAGCAGTTCTTC. Its protein is CSVRTGIQVDEQFF.

V and J are TRBV2 and TRBJ1-4; the match to TRBD1 covers 7 bases. The length of the CDR3 is 13 residues. Germline assignment: CDR1 SNHLY and CDR2 FYNNEI. V was clipped by 6 bases and J by 8 bases; unmatched bases: 6. Written as DNA, the CDR3 is TGTGCCAGCAGGGGGGACAGAGGGGAAAAACTGTTTTTT. Residues: CASRGDRGEKLFF.

The chain recombines TRBV6-1 with TRBJ2-7, with a weak D call TRBD2 (6 bases). Germline CDR1 is MNHNS and CDR2 is SASEGT. The CDR3 has 13 amino acids. Trimming left V 5 bases short and J 2 bases short, with 10 bases between. CDR3 nucleotide sequence: TGTGCCAGCAGTCGGGACTCCCCCTACGAGCAGTACTTC. This sequence encodes CASSRDSPYEQYF.